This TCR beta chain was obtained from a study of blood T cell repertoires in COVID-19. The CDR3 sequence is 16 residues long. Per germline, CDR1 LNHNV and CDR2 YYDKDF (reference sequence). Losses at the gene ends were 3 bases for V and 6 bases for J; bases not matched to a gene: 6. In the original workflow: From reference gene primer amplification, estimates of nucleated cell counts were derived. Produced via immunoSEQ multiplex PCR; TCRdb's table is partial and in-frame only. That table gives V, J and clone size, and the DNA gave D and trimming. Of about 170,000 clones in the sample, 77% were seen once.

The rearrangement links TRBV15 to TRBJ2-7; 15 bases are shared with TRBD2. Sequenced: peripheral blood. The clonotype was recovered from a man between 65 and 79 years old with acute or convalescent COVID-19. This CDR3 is CATSSGLAGGPSEQYF. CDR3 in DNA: TGTGCCACCAGCAGCGGACTAGCGGGAGGGCCGAGCGAGCAGTACTTC.